Shown below are 8 T cell receptor beta chains from a single sample sequenced in a study of blood T cell repertoires in COVID-19. TCRdb's copy holds only in-frame clones and misses some; the assay was immunoSEQ multiplex PCR. The sample records some 170,000 clones, approximately 80% being singletons. Source material: peripheral blood. These receptors were collected from a woman aged 35 to 49 with COVID-19, enrolled during active disease.

V gene TRBV2 combines with J gene TRBJ1-5, with D perhaps TRBD1 (6 bases). Trimming left V 4 bases short and J 6 bases short, with 22 bases between. CDR3 size: 17 residues. Germline-derived CDR1 and CDR2 are SNHLY and FYNNEI. CDR3 region: CASSVRGGPGGRQPQHF. CDR3 DNA sequence: TGTGCCAGCAGTGTACGGGGAGGTCCCGGGGGGCGTCAGCCCCAGCATTTT.

A few counts support this clone. J is TRBJ1-5 and V is TRBV28; 7 positions agree with TRBD1. The CDR3 is 16 residues long. Germline loops: CDR1 MDHEN, CDR2 SYDVKM. J lost 6 bases, V lost 4 bases, and 12 bases had no gene match. The CDR3 sequence: CASSSLLRQGGQPQHF. As DNA, the CDR3 is TGTGCCAGCAGTTCCCTCCTTAGACAGGGAGGTCAGCCCCAGCATTTT.

This chain links TRBV19 with TRBJ1-6; the match to TRBD1 covers 12 bases. The CDR3 contains 18 residues. Per germline, CDR1 LNHDA and CDR2 SQIVND (reference sequence). Trimming at V came to 7 bases and at J to 1 base, leaving 8 bases not matched to a gene. Here the CDR3 reads CASTPGQGAESYNSPLHF. CDR3 DNA sequence: TGTGCCAGTACCCCGGGACAGGGGGCAGAGTCCTATAATTCACCCCTCCACTTT. Together with reference TRBV19 and TRBJ1-6, the CDR3 gives the full variable domain: DGGITQSPKYLFRKEGQNVTLSCEQNLNHDAMYWYRQDPGQGLRLIYYSQIVNDFQKGDIAEGYSVSREKKESFPLTVTSAQKNPTAFYLCASTPGQGAESYNSPLHFGNGTRLTVT.

V and J are TRBV3-1 (or the pseudogene TRBV3-2) and TRBJ2-4; 8 bases are a match to TRBD2. J was trimmed by 2 bases and V by 6 bases; bases with no gene match: 9. The length of the CDR3 is 16 residues. Germline V CDR1 and CDR2: LGHDT, YNNKEL (reference sequence). The DNA of the CDR3 is TGTGCCAGCAGACTGACCGGGGGGGCAACCAAAAACATTCAGTACTTC. It specifies CASRLTGGATKNIQYF.

The chain employs TRBV5-5 and TRBJ2-7; tentative D call: TRBD1 (6 bases). V lost 5 bases and J 3 bases, leaving 12 bases between the germline ends. The CDR3 sequence is 13 residues long. CDR1 is SGHKS, CDR2 YYEKEE, per germline (reference sequence). The CDR3 sequence: CASSLIGGYEQYF. DNA for the CDR3: TGTGCCAGCAGTCTAATAGGGGGCTACGAGCAGTACTTC.

This chain links TRBV4-1 with TRBJ1-1; D perhaps matches TRBD1 (5 bases). Germline CDR1 MGHRA, CDR2 YSYEKL. Between the trimmed V and J ends, which lost 4 bases and 1 base, there was a span of 22 bases. This CDR3 contains 18 residues. The CDR3 nucleotides are TGCGCCAGCAGCCCCAAAGACGTGCCGCAGGGAAGGAACACTGAAGCTTTCTTT. Protein sequence: CASSPKDVPQGRNTEAFF.

The V gene is TRBV28, the J gene TRBJ1-2, with TRBD1 as a possible D gene (5 bases). Trimming removed 4 bases from V and 4 bases from J, with 13 bases in between. The CDR3 consists of 14 residues. Per the germline V gene, CDR1 is MDHEN and CDR2 is SYDVKM. Written as DNA, the CDR3 is TGTGCCAGCAGTTGGGGGGGTCAGCCCTATGGCTACACCTTC. Its translation: CASSWGGQPYGYTF.

J is TRBJ2-3 and V is TRBV5-4; perhaps TRBD1 as D (5 bases). Trimming pared 4 bases from V and 0 bases from J, leaving 12 bases between. The CDR3 consists of 15 residues. Germline assignment: CDR1 SGHNT and CDR2 YYREEE (reference sequence). The CDR3 DNA is TGTGCCAGCAGCGGGGCCAGAACTAGCACAGATACGCAGTATTTT. The encoded protein is CASSGARTSTDTQYF.